These 18 T cell receptor beta chains were all obtained from the same sample, sequenced in a study of T cell repertoires and Cas9 in healthy adults. Assay: immunoSEQ multiplex PCR; the TCRdb copy retains only in-frame clones and omits some. Of tens of thousands of clones in the sample, less than 95% were seen once. The sequenced sample was CD4+ effector T cells (CD127+, CD25-, CD137-, CD154-) from PBMCs; culture status not recorded. The receptor set was obtained from a human donor in good health.

J is TRBJ2-6 and V is TRBV2, with D unclear. Germline CDR1 is SNHLY and CDR2 is FYNNEI. Trimming shortened V by 1 base and J by 0 bases, and 10 bases separated the two germline ends. The CDR3 spans 17 residues. The CDR3 spells CASSEVNSYSGANVLTF. The CDR3 DNA reads as TGTGCCAGCAGTGAAGTAAATTCCTACTCTGGGGCCAACGTCCTGACTTTC.

The gene calls are TRBV30 and TRBJ1-2; D not resolved. Germline V gives CDR1 GTSNPN, CDR2 SVGIG (reference sequence). CDR3 length: 11 residues. The V gene lost 4 bases and the J gene lost 4 bases, with 7 bases spanning the gap. CDR3 in amino acids: CAWTTGYGYTF. Here the CDR3 DNA reads TGTGCCTGGACGACCGGCTATGGCTACACCTTC.

The chain recombines TRBV14 with TRBJ2-1, with 14 bases fitting TRBD2. The CDR3 totals 15 residues. Germline V lookup: CDR1 SGHDN, CDR2 FVKESK. V shed 6 bases, J shed 8 bases, and the junction held 6 bases outside the gene matches. The CDR3 protein is CASSLGLAGVYEQFF. The CDR3 bases are TGTGCCAGCAGTCTGGGACTAGCGGGAGTTTATGAGCAGTTCTTC.

The chain recombines TRBV7-9 with TRBJ1-3; D uncertain. With 4 bases removed from V and 4 bases from J, the gap between germline ends came to 14 bases. This CDR3 comprises 15 residues. CDR1 and CDR2 (germline): SEHNR, FQNEAQ (reference sequence). DNA for the CDR3: TGTGCCAGCAGCTCGGCCACCGAGAAGGGAAACACCATATATTTT. Protein product: CASSSATEKGNTIYF.

The V and J genes are TRBV18 and TRBJ2-7, with D uncertain. V shed 4 bases and J shed 6 bases, with 19 bases lying between them. The CDR3 extends over 15 amino acids. CDR1 is KGHSH, CDR2 LQKENI, per germline. The chain's CDR3 is CASSLGSQELFEQYV. CDR3 coding DNA: TGTGCCAGCTCACTCGGGTCCCAAGAACTATTCGAGCAGTACGTC.

Here the CDR3 reads CASSLVLGTTDTQYF. The CDR3 DNA reads as TGTGCCAGCAGCTTAGTTTTGGGTACCACAGATACGCAGTATTTT. The genes are TRBV11-3 and TRBJ2-3; unclear D gene. There are 15 residues in the CDR3. Germline-derived CDR1 and CDR2 are SGHNT and YENEEA. V dropped 1 base and J dropped 2 bases, with 10 bases sitting between them.

This clone was found once. The CDR3 DNA follows: TGTGCCAGCAGCCGTACGGACAGGGACACCGGGGAGCTGTTTTTT. As protein: CASSRTDRDTGELFF. The V call is TRBV7-7, the J call TRBJ2-2; TRBD1 agrees at 8 bases. The CDR3 has 15 amino acids. In germline, CDR1 is SSHAT, CDR2 FNYEAQ (reference sequence). After removal of 5 bases from V and 3 bases from J, the junction contained 5 bases not matched to a gene.

The V and J genes are TRBV7-2 and TRBJ1-3; D not certain. This CDR3 is 14 amino acids long. The germline V gene encodes CDR1 SGHTA and CDR2 FQGNSA. Between the trimmed V and J ends, which lost 1 base and 4 bases, there was a span of 8 bases. CDR3 bases: TGTGCCAGCAGCTTAGAAGTAATCGGAAACACCATATATTTT. Its protein is CASSLEVIGNTIYF.

The chain is built from TRBV15 and TRBJ2-3; either TRBD1 or TRBD2 may supply D (5 bases each). The CDR3 spans 17 residues. Between the trimmed V and J ends, which lost 0 bases and 6 bases, there was a span of 19 bases. CDR1 and CDR2 from the germline V gene are LNHNV and YYDKDF (reference sequence). For the CDR3, the DNA is TGTGCCACCAGCAGAGATCGCGGGTCGAACGGGGCCGATACGCAGTATTTT. As protein: CATSRDRGSNGADTQYF.

The chain uses TRBV5-4 and TRBJ1-2; weak D call: TRBD1 (5 bases). This CDR3 spans 12 amino acids. Trimming removed 3 bases from V and 5 bases from J, with 8 bases in between. Germline CDR1 is SGHNT and CDR2 is YYREEE (reference sequence). DNA of the CDR3: TGTGCCAGCAGCTCGGAGGGGTATGGCTACACCTTC. Translation: CASSSEGYGYTF. The whole variable domain, filled in from reference TRBV5-4 and TRBJ1-2, reads ETGVTQSPTHLIKTRGQQVTLRCSSQSGHNTVSWYQQALGQGPQFIFQYYREEENGRGNFPPRFSGLQFPNYSSELNVNALELDDSALYLCASSSEGYGYTFGSGTRLTVV.

V and J are TRBV2 and TRBJ2-7; tentatively, D is TRBD1 or TRBD2 (5 bases each). The V and J ends lost 6 bases and 4 bases respectively, with 13 bases between them. CDR3 length: 13 residues. The germline V gene encodes CDR1 SNHLY and CDR2 FYNNEI. CDR3 residues: CASRPGPKYEQYV. CDR3 nucleotide sequence: TGTGCCAGCAGGCCGGGACCGAAATACGAGCAGTACGTC.

Here the CDR3 reads CASSGNRGTNQPQHF. The CDR3 coding sequence is TGTGCCAGCAGTGGCAACAGGGGAACTAATCAGCCCCAGCATTTT. This chain links TRBV6-1 with TRBJ1-5, with TRBD1 identical over 7 bases. This CDR3 comprises 15 residues. Germline V gene lookup returns CDR1 MNHNS and CDR2 SASEGT. Germline trimming cut 4 bases from V and 4 bases from J; bases unmatched to any gene: 7.

V and J are TRBV7-9 and TRBJ2-4; D remains unclear. The germline V gene encodes CDR1 SEHNR and CDR2 FQNEAQ (reference sequence). Trimming shortened V by 1 base and J by 8 bases, and 21 bases separated the two germline ends. This CDR3 is 17 amino acids long. The CDR3 coding sequence is TGTGCCAGCAGCTTAGGTCTGGCGGCAAAAAATGTGGACATTCAGTACTTC. The encoded protein is CASSLGLAAKNVDIQYF.

For this clone: One end of the junction fails to match germline, which may point to a read error. This CDR3 is also generated by other DNA sequences in the sample. The V gene is TRBV2, the J gene TRBJ2-1; D gene uncertain. The CDR3 loop spans 13 amino acids. CDR1 and CDR2 (germline): SNHLY, FYNNEI. The CDR3 here is CASDSYTNNEQFF. CDR3 DNA: TGCGCCAGCGATAGCTACACAAACAATGAGCAGTTCTTC. The complete variable domain, with remaining parts taken from reference TRBV2 and TRBJ2-1, reads EPEVTQTPSHQVTQMGQEVILRCVPISNHLYFYWYRQILGQKVEFLVSFYNNEISEKSEIFDDQFSVERPDGSNFTLKIRSTKLEDSAMYFCASDSYTNNEQFFGPGTRLTVL.

V usage is TRBV2 and J usage is TRBJ1-5; D unclear. The CDR3 spans 14 residues. V lost 5 bases and J 2 bases, leaving 10 bases between the germline ends. The V gene's germline CDR1 is SNHLY and CDR2 FYNNEI. In DNA form, the CDR3 reads TGTGCCAGCAGTTCCAACTTTGGCAATCAGCCCCAGCATTTT. Its translation: CASSSNFGNQPQHF.

The chain couples TRBV5-1 to TRBJ2-1; possibly TRBD1 for D (6 bases). CDR3 length equals 16 residues. Trimming took off 4 bases at V and 0 bases at J, with 14 bases between the two ends. CDR1 SGHRS and CDR2 YFSETQ come from the germline V gene. The CDR3 DNA reads as TGCGCCAGCAGCGTGGGCGGACAGAACTCCTACAATGAGCAGTTCTTC. This codes for CASSVGGQNSYNEQFF.

The chain links TRBV28 to TRBJ2-2; TRBD2 matches at 9 bases. With V trimmed by 9 bases and J by 4 bases, 6 bases remained unmatched. This CDR3 region has 14 residues. The germline gives CDR1 MDHEN, CDR2 SYDVKM. The DNA of the CDR3 is TGTGCCAGTTTTAGCGGGAGTGGCACCGGGGAGCTGTTTTTT. Translation gives CASFSGSGTGELFF.

This clone has just one count. The chain links TRBV5-6 to TRBJ2-1, with D maybe TRBD2 (7 bases). Trimming removed 4 bases from V and 8 bases from J, with 16 bases in between. The CDR3 sequence is 14 residues long. CDR1 is SGHDT and CDR2 is YYEEEE in the germline V gene. CDR3 DNA: TGTGCCAGCAGCAGGAGGGGGGGCAGTCATGAGCAGTTCTTC. Encoded protein: CASSRRGGSHEQFF.